This TCR beta chain was sequenced during a study of blood T cell repertoires in COVID-19. The table came from immunoSEQ multiplex PCR; TCRdb's copy has only in-frame clones and leaves some out. The sample holds more than 200,000 clones, roughly 84% seen once. The CDR3 extends over 14 amino acids. CDR1 and CDR2 (germline): LNHDA, SQIVND (reference sequence). V lost 7 bases and J 7 bases, leaving 17 bases between the germline ends. Sequenced input: peripheral blood. This sequence originates from a woman in her 40s who had recovered from COVID-19. The chain has TRBV19 and TRBJ1-5; D gene ambiguous. The DNA for the CDR3 is TGTGCCAGTACGGTGAGGGAAAGAGGGCAGCCCCAGCATTTT. It is translated as CASTVRERGQPQHF.